This T cell receptor beta chain was identified in a study of OX40 agonist ivuxolimab in advanced cancers. Study summary: In this trial design, patients received ivuxolimab intravenously at 0.01 to 10 mg/kg every 2 weeks. Whole-study results and caveats: Among some nonresponders, normalized T-cell clonal expansion was also low. On average, a greater number of expanded clones characterised CD8+ T cells relative to CD4+.

In germline, CDR1 is KGHSH, CDR2 LQKENI. The CDR3 covers 16 residues. V lost 3 bases, J lost 0 bases, and 12 bases lay in between. Repertoires were generated with immunoSEQ multiplex PCR, while TCRdb's copy carries only in-frame clones and drops some. The sample includes tens of thousands of clones, about 93% of them seen just once. Points on this clone: Its antigen is unidentified.

Drawing of blood for sampling happened at baseline, at cycle 4 day 1, and at cycle 7 day 1. The input for sequencing was CD4+ or CD8+ T cells sorted from blood, taken in a trial of the OX40 agonist ivuxolimab. This clonotype originated in an adult with an advanced solid tumor such as melanoma, head and neck, liver or kidney cancer. This sequence joins TRBV18 and TRBJ1-5; tentative D call: TRBD1 (5 bases). CDR3 nucleotide sequence: TGTGCCAGCTCACCTACCGGGGACCTTAGCAATCAGCCCCAGCATTTT. Translation gives CASSPTGDLSNQPQHF. Full variable domain (remainder filled in from reference TRBV18 and TRBJ1-5): NAGVMQNPRHLVRRRGQEARLRCSPMKGHSHVYWYRQLPEEGLKFMVYLQKENIIDESGMPKERFSAEFPKEGPSILRIQQVVRGDSAAYFCASSPTGDLSNQPQHFGDGTRLSIL.